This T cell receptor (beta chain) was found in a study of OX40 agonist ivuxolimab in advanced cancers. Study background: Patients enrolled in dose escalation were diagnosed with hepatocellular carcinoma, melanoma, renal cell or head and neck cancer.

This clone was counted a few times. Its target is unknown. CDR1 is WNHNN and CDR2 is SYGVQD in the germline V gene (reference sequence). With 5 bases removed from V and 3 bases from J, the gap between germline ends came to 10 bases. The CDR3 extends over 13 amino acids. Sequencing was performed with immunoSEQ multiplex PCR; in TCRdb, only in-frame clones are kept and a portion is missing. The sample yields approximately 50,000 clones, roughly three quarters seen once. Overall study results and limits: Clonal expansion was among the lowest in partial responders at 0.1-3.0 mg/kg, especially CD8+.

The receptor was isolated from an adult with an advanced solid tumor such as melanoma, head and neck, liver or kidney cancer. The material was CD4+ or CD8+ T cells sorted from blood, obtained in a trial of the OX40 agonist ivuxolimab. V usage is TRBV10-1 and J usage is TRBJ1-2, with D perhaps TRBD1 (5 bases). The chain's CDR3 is CASSNRRDYGYTF. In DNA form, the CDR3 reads TGCGCCAGCAGTAACAGGAGGGACTATGGCTACACCTTC.